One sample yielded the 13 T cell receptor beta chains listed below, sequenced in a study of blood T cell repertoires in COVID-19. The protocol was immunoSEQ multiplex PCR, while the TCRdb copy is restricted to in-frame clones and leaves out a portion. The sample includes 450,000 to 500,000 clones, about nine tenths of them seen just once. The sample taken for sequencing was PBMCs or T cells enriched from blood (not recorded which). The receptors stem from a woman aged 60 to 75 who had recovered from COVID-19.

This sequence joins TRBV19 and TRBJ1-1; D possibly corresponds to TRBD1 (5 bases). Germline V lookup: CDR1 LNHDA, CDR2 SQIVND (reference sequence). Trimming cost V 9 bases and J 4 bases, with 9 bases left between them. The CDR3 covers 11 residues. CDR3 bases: TGTGCCAGCAGGGTTGCCACTGAAGCTTTCTTT. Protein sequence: CASRVATEAFF.

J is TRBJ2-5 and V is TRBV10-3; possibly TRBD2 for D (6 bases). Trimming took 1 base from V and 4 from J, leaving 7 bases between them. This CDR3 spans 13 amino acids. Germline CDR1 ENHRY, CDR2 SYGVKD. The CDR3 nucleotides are TGTGCCATCAGTGAGTGGGGAGGAGAGACCCAGTACTTC. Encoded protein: CAISEWGGETQYF.

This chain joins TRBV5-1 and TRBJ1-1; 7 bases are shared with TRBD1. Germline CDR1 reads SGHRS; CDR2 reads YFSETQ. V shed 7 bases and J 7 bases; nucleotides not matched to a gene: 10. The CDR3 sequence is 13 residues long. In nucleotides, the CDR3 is TGCGCCAGCCGGAGACAGGGTTGGGATGAAGCTTTCTTT. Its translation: CASRRQGWDEAFF.

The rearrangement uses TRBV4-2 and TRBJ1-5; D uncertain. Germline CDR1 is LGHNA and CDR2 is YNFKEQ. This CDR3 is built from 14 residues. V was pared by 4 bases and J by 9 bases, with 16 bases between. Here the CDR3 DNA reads TGTGCCAGCAGCCGAAGCAGGTTGCGGGGGCCCCAGCATTTT. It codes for CASSRSRLRGPQHF.

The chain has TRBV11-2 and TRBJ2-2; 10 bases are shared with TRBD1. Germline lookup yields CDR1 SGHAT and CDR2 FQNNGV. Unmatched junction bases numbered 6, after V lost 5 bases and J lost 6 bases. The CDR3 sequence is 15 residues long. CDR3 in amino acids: CASSRQGATAGELFF. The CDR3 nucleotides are TGTGCCAGCAGCCGACAGGGGGCTACGGCCGGGGAGCTGTTTTTT.

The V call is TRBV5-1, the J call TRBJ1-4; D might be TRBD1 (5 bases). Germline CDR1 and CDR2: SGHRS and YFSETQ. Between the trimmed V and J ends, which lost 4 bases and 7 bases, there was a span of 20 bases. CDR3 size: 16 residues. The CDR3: CASSPDTAGPGEKLFF. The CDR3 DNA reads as TGCGCCAGCAGCCCCGACACAGCGGGACCAGGTGAAAAACTGTTTTTT.

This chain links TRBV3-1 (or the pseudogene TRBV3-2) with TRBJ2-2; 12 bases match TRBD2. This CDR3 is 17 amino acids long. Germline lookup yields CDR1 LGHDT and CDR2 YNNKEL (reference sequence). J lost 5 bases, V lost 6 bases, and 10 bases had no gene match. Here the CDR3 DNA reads TGTGCCAGCAGGCTTGGACTAGCGGGGATCAAAACCGGGGAGCTGTTTTTT. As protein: CASRLGLAGIKTGELFF.

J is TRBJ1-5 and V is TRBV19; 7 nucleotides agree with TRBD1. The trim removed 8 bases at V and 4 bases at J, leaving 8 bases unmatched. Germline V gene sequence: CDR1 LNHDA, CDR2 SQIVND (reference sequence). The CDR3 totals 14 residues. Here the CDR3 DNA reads TGTGCCAGTGGGACAGTAGAACGTAATCAGCCCCAGCATTTT. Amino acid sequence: CASGTVERNQPQHF.

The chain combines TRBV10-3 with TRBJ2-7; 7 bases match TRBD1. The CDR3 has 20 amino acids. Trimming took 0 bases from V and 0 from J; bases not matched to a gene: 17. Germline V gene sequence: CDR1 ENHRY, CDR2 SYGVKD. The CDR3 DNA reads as TGTGCCATCAGTGAGTCTTCCCAACCTGGTAGGGGGCCCTTCTCCTACGAGCAGTACGTC. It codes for CAISESSQPGRGPFSYEQYV.

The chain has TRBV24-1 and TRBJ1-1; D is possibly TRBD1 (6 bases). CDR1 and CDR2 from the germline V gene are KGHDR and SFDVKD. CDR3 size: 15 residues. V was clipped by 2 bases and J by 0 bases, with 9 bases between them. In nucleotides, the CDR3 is TGTGCCACCAGTGATTCGGACAGTTTGAACACTGAAGCTTTCTTT. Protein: CATSDSDSLNTEAFF.

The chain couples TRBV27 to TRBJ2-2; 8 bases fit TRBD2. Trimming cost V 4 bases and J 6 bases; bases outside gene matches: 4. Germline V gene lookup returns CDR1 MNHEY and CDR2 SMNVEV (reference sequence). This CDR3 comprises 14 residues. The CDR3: CASSYSRGAGELFF. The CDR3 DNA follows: TGTGCCAGCAGTTACTCGCGGGGGGCCGGGGAGCTGTTTTTT.

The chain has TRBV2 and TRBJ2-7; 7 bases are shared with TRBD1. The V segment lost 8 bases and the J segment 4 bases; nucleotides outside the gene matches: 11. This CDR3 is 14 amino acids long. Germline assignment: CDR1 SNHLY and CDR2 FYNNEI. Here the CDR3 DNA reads TGTGCCAGCGGGGGTAGCCAGGGGGTTTACGAGCAGTACTTC. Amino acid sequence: CASGGSQGVYEQYF. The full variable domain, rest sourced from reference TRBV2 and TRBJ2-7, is EPEVTQTPSHQVTQMGQEVILRCVPISNHLYFYWYRQILGQKVEFLVSFYNNEISEKSEIFDDQFSVERPDGSNFTLKIRSTKLEDSAMYFCASGGSQGVYEQYFGPGTRLTVT.

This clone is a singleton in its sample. The CDR3 region is CAWRDRGSYNEQFF. DNA of the CDR3: TGTGCCTGGAGGGACAGGGGTTCCTACAATGAGCAGTTCTTC. The chain joins TRBV30 to TRBJ2-1; TRBD1 agrees at 9 bases. Trimming removed 3 bases from V and 1 base from J; junction bases left unmatched: 1. Per the germline V gene, CDR1 is GTSNPN and CDR2 is SVGIG (reference sequence). This CDR3 has 14 residues.